A single sample gave rise to the 17 T cell receptor beta chains below, sequenced in a study of cytomegalovirus exposure and HLA in healthy donors. The primer mix had 60 Vbeta and 13 Jbeta primers. TCRdb keeps only in-frame clones here, not all; method: immunoSEQ multiplex PCR. Of roughly 97,000 clones in the sample, roughly four fifths were seen once. The source material was PBMCs. The receptors stem from a man in his forties in good health and CMV-seropositive.

The table lists this clone with a count of one. The chain joins TRBV2 to TRBJ2-7; 8 bases are shared with TRBD2. Germline CDR1 is SNHLY and CDR2 is FYNNEI. The CDR3 has 16 amino acids. V trimming: 4 bases; J trimming: 5 bases; junction bases outside the gene matches: 13. CDR3 in amino acids: CASSGLWGLGRNEQYF. The DNA for the CDR3 is TGTGCCAGCAGTGGTTTATGGGGACTAGGACGGAACGAGCAGTACTTC.

This clone has just one count. V and J are TRBV5-1 and TRBJ1-2; D is ambiguous. Germline assignment: CDR1 SGHRS and CDR2 YFSETQ. The CDR3 sequence is 13 residues long. Trimming left V 0 bases short and J 5 bases short, with 8 bases between. CDR3 loop: CASSLDGEYGYTF. CDR3 nucleotides: TGCGCCAGCAGCTTGGACGGGGAGTATGGCTACACCTTC.

The chain couples TRBV5-1 to TRBJ1-1, with 8 bases lining up with TRBD1. With 3 bases clipped from V and 4 bases from J, the junction kept 5 bases outside the gene matches. Germline V gene sequence: CDR1 SGHRS, CDR2 YFSETQ. This CDR3 is built from 14 residues. CDR3 in DNA: TGCGCCAGCAGCTCCGGGACAGGTAGCACTGAAGCTTTCTTT. Translating gives CASSSGTGSTEAFF.

V usage is TRBV5-4 and J usage is TRBJ2-3; 9 bases fit TRBD2. The CDR3 runs 16 residues. V trimming: 5 bases; J trimming: 2 bases; junction bases outside the gene matches: 9. The germline gives CDR1 SGHNT, CDR2 YYREEE (reference sequence). CDR3 in amino acids: CASRGGGRASTDTQYF. The CDR3 coding sequence is TGTGCCAGCAGGGGGGGCGGGAGGGCCTCCACAGATACGCAGTATTTT.

The CDR3 DNA follows: TGTGCCTGGAGTGTTAGGGGGCTAGAGGCTAACTATGGCTACACCTTC. Amino acids: CAWSVRGLEANYGYTF. V usage is TRBV30 and J usage is TRBJ1-2; 7 nucleotides line up with TRBD1. CDR3 length: 16 amino acids. Germline-derived CDR1 and CDR2 are GTSNPN and SVGIG (reference sequence). The V segment lost 0 bases and the J segment 0 bases; nucleotides outside the gene matches: 7. The full variable domain, with the rest looked up from reference TRBV30 and TRBJ1-2, is SQTIHQWPATLVQPVGSPLSLECTVEGTSNPNLYWYRQAAGRGLQLLFYSVGIGQISSEVPQNLSASRPQDRQFILSSKKLLLSDSGFYLCAWSVRGLEANYGYTFGSGTRLTVV.

The chain combines TRBV29-1 with TRBJ1-1; D is ambiguous. Germline V gene data show CDR1 as SQVTM and CDR2 as ANQGSEA. This CDR3 comprises 13 residues. The V end was cut by 4 bases, the J end by 0 bases, with 9 bases between. The CDR3 reads CSVVRHLNTEAFF. CDR3 bases: TGCAGCGTTGTCAGGCATCTGAACACTGAAGCTTTCTTT.

The genes are TRBV11-1 and TRBJ2-7; 10 bases match TRBD1. After removal of 5 bases from V and 3 bases from J, the junction contained 13 bases not matched to a gene. In germline, CDR1 is SGHAT, CDR2 FQDESV (reference sequence). This CDR3 region has 17 residues. The CDR3 coding sequence is TGTGCCAGCAGCCCACTTACCGGGACAGGGGACGACTACGAGCAGTACTTC. Translation gives CASSPLTGTGDDYEQYF.

The chain joins TRBV19 to TRBJ2-5, with 12 bases that match TRBD2. CDR3 length: 16 residues. Germline CDR1 reads LNHDA; CDR2 reads SQIVND (reference sequence). The junction had 9 bases not matched to a gene; V was cut back by 5 bases and J by 5 bases. The CDR3 nucleotides are TGTGCCAGTAGTCCGTGGACTAGCGGGGCGTTTGAGACCCAGTACTTC. Translating it yields CASSPWTSGAFETQYF.

This clone was seen just once. The V gene is TRBV6-5, the J gene TRBJ2-3, with D unresolved. Germline values: CDR1 MNHEY, CDR2 SVGAGI. This CDR3 has 13 residues. V lost 4 bases to trimming and J lost 0 bases, with 5 bases between them. CDR3 sequence reads: CASSWRSTDTQYF. For the CDR3, the DNA is TGTGCCAGCAGTTGGCGGAGCACAGATACGCAGTATTTT.

This clone appeared once. The CDR3 DNA sequence: TGTGCCAGCAGTGCAACGTCAGGGGTTTCGGACGAGCAGTACTTC. Translation: CASSATSGVSDEQYF. This chain uses TRBV2 with TRBJ2-7, with D maybe TRBD1 (6 bases). The ends were cut back, 4 bases at V and 5 bases at J, with 18 bases in the middle. The germline gives CDR1 SNHLY, CDR2 FYNNEI. The CDR3 runs 15 residues.

The chain couples TRBV4-1 to TRBJ1-2; 12 positions agree with TRBD1. The CDR3 sequence is 15 residues long. CDR1 is MGHRA, CDR2 YSYEKL, per germline. Trimming at V came to 3 bases and at J to 4 bases, leaving 3 bases not matched to a gene. The CDR3 bases are TGCGCCAGCAGCCACCCGGGACAGGGGGCCTATGGCTACACCTTC. Translating it yields CASSHPGQGAYGYTF.

The table lists this clone with a count of one. The J gene is TRBJ1-5, the V gene TRBV6-6; no definite D call. The CDR3 consists of 13 residues. Germline V lookup: CDR1 MNHNY, CDR2 SVGAGI (reference sequence). V was cut by 2 bases and J by 4 bases, with 6 bases left in between. The CDR3 loop is CASSYDKNQPQHF. The CDR3 DNA reads TGTGCCAGCAGTTACGACAAAAATCAGCCCCAGCATTTT.

This sequence joins TRBV11-3 and TRBJ2-5, with 10 bases fitting TRBD2. The CDR3 is made up of 14 amino acids. Germline assignment: CDR1 SGHNT and CDR2 YENEEA. V trimming: 4 bases; J trimming: 4 bases; junction bases outside the gene matches: 3. The CDR3 coding sequence is TGTGCCAGCAGCTCGAGACTAGCGGGAGAGACCCAGTACTTC. Residues: CASSSRLAGETQYF.

V usage is TRBV28 and J usage is TRBJ1-2; D is undetermined. Trimming took 5 bases from V and 4 from J, leaving 14 bases between them. This CDR3 has 14 residues. In germline, CDR1 is MDHEN, CDR2 SYDVKM. CDR3 region: CASSPVGDFYGYTF. The CDR3 nucleotides read TGTGCCAGCAGTCCCGTCGGGGATTTCTATGGCTACACCTTC.

This clone was counted a few times. The rearrangement uses TRBV7-9 and TRBJ2-7, with D tentatively TRBD2 (5 bases). Trimming removed 0 bases at V and 6 bases at J, with 9 bases between. The V gene's germline CDR1 is SEHNR and CDR2 FQNEAQ (reference sequence). This CDR3 region has 13 residues. This chain's CDR3 is CASSLAEGGEQYF. The DNA for the CDR3 is TGTGCCAGCAGCTTAGCTGAAGGAGGCGAGCAGTACTTC.

This chain uses TRBV11-2 with TRBJ2-7, with a weak D call TRBD1 (5 bases). Germline V gene lookup returns CDR1 SGHAT and CDR2 FQNNGV. Trimming removed 1 base at V and 3 bases at J, with 10 bases between. CDR3 length: 14 amino acids. The CDR3 nucleotides are TGTGCCAGCAGCTTAGGGACATCGAACTACGAGCAGTACTTC. This encodes CASSLGTSNYEQYF.

The V call is TRBV19, the J call TRBJ1-4; D call uncertain. Germline-derived CDR1 and CDR2 are LNHDA and SQIVND (reference sequence). Trimming left V 3 bases short and J 11 bases short, with 16 bases between. The CDR3 consists of 14 residues. The CDR3, as DNA: TGTGCCAGTAGTATCCTCGACGACGGAGGGAAACTGTTTTTT. This codes for CASSILDDGGKLFF.